This entry features one T cell receptor (beta chain) sequence. What it recognizes is unknown. The record originates from a study of response to subunit inactivated influenza vaccine. One entry per CDR3 protein results from TCRdb running MiXCR on the RT-PCR reads. This table holds approximately 570,000 distinct CDR3 sequences, around 8% found once. CDR3 length: 14 residues. Germline CDR1 reads KGHSH; CDR2 reads LQKENI. V gave up 0 bases and J gave up 0 bases, with 6 bases separating them. Study-level results: Authors suggested few new T cells are recruited by each seasonal influenza vaccination.

The chain has TRBV18 and TRBJ2-7; D unresolved. The sequence derives from a man aged 50-75 years who received an inactivated influenza vaccine. The material was PBMCs from blood, obtained roughly 24 months after vaccination. CDR3 sequence reads: CASSPPGTSYEQYF. CDR3 DNA: TGTGCCAGCTCACCACCGGGCACCTCCTACGAGCAGTACTTC. Looking up the rest from reference TRBV18 and TRBJ2-7 gives the full variable domain: NAGVMQNPRHLVRRRGQEARLRCSPMKGHSHVYWYRQLPEEGLKFMVYLQKENIIDESGMPKERFSAEFPKEGPSILRIQQVVRGDSAAYFCASSPPGTSYEQYFGPGTRLTVT.